A selection of T cell receptor beta chains follows, all from one sample in a study of response to subunit inactivated influenza vaccine. In TCRdb, the RT-PCR reads were re-called with MiXCR into one record per CDR3 protein. Of fewer than 250,000 distinct CDR3 sequences in the sample, over 13% were seen once. The input for sequencing was CD8+ T cells sorted from PBMCs, taken roughly 5 days after vaccination. The receptors come from a man in his fifties who received an inactivated influenza vaccine. Each CDR3 is given with its conserved first and last residue. Fields, in order: J gene, V gene, CDR3 protein.

J: TRBJ2-1; V: TRBV27; CDR3: CASSLGGLAVNEQFF
J: TRBJ2-1; V: TRBV7-8; CDR3: CASSAHSPPDNEQFF
J: TRBJ2-1; V: TRBV28; CDR3: CASSPTSGRGNEQFF
J: TRBJ2-7; V: TRBV27; CDR3: CASSSALGSGSYEQYF
J: TRBJ1-1; V: TRBV5-1; CDR3: CASSLVGVGGNTEAFF
J: TRBJ2-5; V: TRBV5-4; CDR3: CASSLTPGGLASQETQYF
J: TRBJ1-6; V: TRBV4-2; CDR3: CASSQDRTDYNSPLHF
J: TRBJ2-1; V: TRBV24-1; CDR3: CATSDFSQGANNEQFF
J: TRBJ2-7; V: TRBV12-3/TRBV12-4; CDR3: CASSLIGQGKAEQYF
J: TRBJ2-1; V: TRBV28; CDR3: CASSFFGTSGSSYNEQFF
J: TRBJ2-3; V: TRBV5-4; CDR3: CASSDRLTSTDTQYF
J: TRBJ1-1; V: TRBV4-1; CDR3: CASSQLGYTEAFF
J: TRBJ1-1; V: TRBV12-3/TRBV12-4; CDR3: CASTYENTEAFF
J: TRBJ2-1; V: TRBV3-1; CDR3: CASSQEGLAGGPSYNEQFF
J: TRBJ2-4; V: TRBV4-1; CDR3: CASSQPHRDPKNIQYF
J: TRBJ2-7; V: TRBV6-1; CDR3: CASSKTGPSYEQYF
J: TRBJ2-4; V: TRBV4-2; CDR3: CASSQLNDIQYF
J: TRBJ2-1; V: TRBV7-3; CDR3: CASGTGGHEQFF